The rows below give T cell receptor beta chains drawn from one sample of a study of T cell responses to AZD1222 COVID-19 vaccine. Generated by immunoSEQ multiplex PCR, the TCRdb table keeps only in-frame clones and is missing some. The data contain more than 100,000 clones, roughly 91% of them singletons. The specimen comprised peripheral blood, sampled on day 0 of AZD1222 vaccination. These receptors all come from an adult in good health. The CDR3 runs from the conserved cysteine through the conserved F or W. The D gene is left open where the match is weak. Size is omitted from some rows. Given values are once, few, many or a class for expanded clones.

V,size,J,D,length,CDR3,DNA
TRBV6-2/TRBV6-3,.,TRBJ1-2,.,14,CASSNPTANYGYTF,TGTGCCAGCAGCAATCCGACAGCTAACTATGGCTACACCTTC
TRBV19,once,TRBJ1-6,.,15,CASRSLGAGGSPLHF,TGTGCCAGTAGGTCCCTTGGGGCAGGAGGTTCACCCCTCCACTTT
TRBV7-2,.,TRBJ1-6,TRBD1,16,CASSLGEGAPDSPLHF,TGTGCCAGCAGCTTGGGGGAGGGGGCACCCGATTCACCCCTCCACTTT
TRBV6-1,few,TRBJ1-2,.,13,CASSEVDNYGYTF,TGTGCCAGCAGTGAAGTTGATAACTATGGCTACACCTTC
TRBV21-1,.,TRBJ1-6,.,18,CASSKRSQGWSYNSPLHF,TGTGCCAGCAGCAAAAGGAGCCAGGGCTGGTCCTATAATTCACCCCTCCACTTT
TRBV4-1,.,TRBJ1-2,.,16,CASSQAAVRREGGYTF,TGCGCCAGCAGCCAAGCCGCGGTCAGAAGAGAGGGTGGCTACACCTTC
TRBV13,.,TRBJ1-1,.,14,CASSPRPSGAEAFF,TGTGCCAGCAGCCCCCGACCCTCGGGGGCTGAAGCTTTCTTT
TRBV4-2,.,TRBJ1-3,.,18,CASSQDPTALVPGNTIYF,TGTGCCAGCAGCCAGGACCCGACAGCCCTAGTTCCTGGAAACACCATATATTTT
TRBV19,.,TRBJ1-2,TRBD1,13,CASSGQGRIGYTF,TGTGCCAGTTCCGGACAGGGGAGGATTGGCTACACCTTC
TRBV4-1,few,TRBJ1-2,TRBD1,15,CASSQLRDRDYGYTF,TGCGCCAGCAGCCAGTTAAGGGACAGGGACTATGGCTACACCTTC
TRBV18,.,TRBJ1-5,.,12,CASGAVFRSQHF,TGTGCCAGCGGGGCGGTTTTTCGGTCCCAGCATTTT
TRBV14,.,TRBJ1-2,.,15,CASSPGQPANYGYTF,TGTGCCAGCAGCCCTGGACAACCAGCTAACTATGGCTACACCTTC
TRBV27,.,TRBJ1-5,TRBD1,16,CASSSRRTGDHQPQHF,TGTGCCAGCAGTTCCCGGCGGACAGGGGACCATCAGCCCCAGCATTTT
TRBV5-8,once,TRBJ2-5,TRBD2,18,CASSLGGRASGAQETQYF,TGTGCCAGCAGCTTGGGGGGCCGCGCTAGCGGGGCACAAGAGACCCAGTACTTC
TRBV6-5,.,TRBJ1-2,TRBD1,16,CASSSLGTGSLYGYTF,TGTGCCAGCAGTTCCCTGGGGACAGGGTCTCTCTATGGCTACACCTTC
TRBV5-8,.,TRBJ1-4,.,16,CASSLGRRLTNEKLFF,TGTGCCAGCAGCTTAGGGCGACGGCTAACTAATGAAAAACTGTTTTTT
TRBV19,.,TRBJ2-3,.,13,CASSQQGTDTQYF,TGTGCCAGTAGCCAACAGGGCACAGATACGCAGTATTTT
TRBV19,few,TRBJ2-7,.,13,CASSMGQSYEQYF,TGTGCCAGTAGCATGGGACAATCCTACGAGCAGTACTTC
TRBV11-2,.,TRBJ1-6,.,12,CASSLGTPPLHF,TGTGCCAGCAGCTTAGGAACGCCACCCCTCCACTTT
TRBV19,.,TRBJ2-5,.,14,CASSISGVGETQYF,TGTGCCAGTAGTATATCCGGTGTCGGAGAGACCCAGTACTTC
TRBV24-1,.,TRBJ1-4,TRBD1,12,CATSDSTGKLFF,TGTGCCACCAGTGATTCGACAGGGAAACTGTTTTTT
TRBV5-5,few,TRBJ2-5,.,15,CASSLGFGPPETQYF,TGTGCCAGCAGCTTGGGATTTGGTCCTCCGGAGACCCAGTACTTC
TRBV2,.,TRBJ1-4,.,13,CASRAGEREKLFF,TGTGCCAGCAGGGCAGGGGAGAGGGAAAAACTGTTTTTT
TRBV7-9,.,TRBJ1-1,.,14,CASSLAGGNTEAFF,TGTGCCAGCAGCTTAGCGGGGGGGAACACTGAAGCTTTCTTT
TRBV4-2,.,TRBJ2-1,.,15,CASSISGTDNNEQFF,TGTGCCAGCAGCATATCCGGGACGGATAACAATGAGCAGTTCTTC
TRBV18,once,TRBJ2-7,TRBD1,15,CASSPGQGGSYEQYF,TGTGCCAGCTCACCGGGACAGGGCGGCTCCTACGAGCAGTACTTC
TRBV10-1,.,TRBJ2-5,.,16,CASKVARGWTQETQYF,TGCGCCAGCAAAGTAGCCCGGGGGTGGACACAAGAGACCCAGTACTTC
TRBV5-1,.,TRBJ2-3,.,14,CASSLGEGTDTQYF,TGCGCCAGCAGCTTGGGTGAGGGAACAGATACGCAGTATTTT
TRBV5-1,.,TRBJ1-2,TRBD1,16,CASSLDRDSSFYGYTF,TGCGCCAGCAGCCTTGACCGGGACAGTTCCTTCTATGGCTACACCTTC
TRBV27,.,TRBJ2-1,.,13,CASRPDIYNEQFF,TGTGCCAGCAGACCGGATATCTACAATGAGCAGTTCTTC
TRBV10-1,.,TRBJ1-5,.,12,CASSDYNQPQHF,TGCGCCAGCAGTGACTACAATCAGCCCCAGCATTTT
TRBV19,.,TRBJ1-2,.,13,CASSIMDNYGYTF,TGTGCCAGTAGTATTATGGACAACTATGGCTACACCTTC
TRBV5-5,.,TRBJ2-2,.,16,CASSFSLHLNTGELFF,TGTGCCAGCAGCTTTTCCTTACATCTGAACACCGGGGAGCTGTTTTTT
TRBV6-1,.,TRBJ2-3,TRBD1,13,CASSERDRYTQYF,TGTGCCAGCAGTGAACGGGACAGGTATACGCAGTATTTT
TRBV5-1,.,TRBJ2-3,.,15,CASSSQDPSTDTQYF,TGCGCCAGCAGCTCCCAGGACCCTAGCACAGATACGCAGTATTTT
TRBV6-5,.,TRBJ1-2,TRBD1,15,CASSTDRGRLYGYTF,TGTGCCAGCAGTACCGACAGGGGGCGCCTTTATGGCTACACCTTC
TRBV10-3,.,TRBJ2-7,TRBD2,16,CAIMHRLAGSSYEQYF,TGTGCCATCATGCACCGACTAGCGGGGTCCTCCTACGAGCAGTACTTC
TRBV29-1,.,TRBJ1-1,.,12,CSVVSWNTEAFF,TGCAGCGTTGTGAGTTGGAACACTGAAGCTTTCTTT
TRBV25-1,.,TRBJ2-3,TRBD2,16,CASTGVSGGALDTQYF,TGTGCCAGCACCGGGGTGAGCGGGGGGGCTTTAGATACGCAGTATTTT
TRBV28,.,TRBJ2-2,.,17,CASSTGVGASNTGELFF,TGTGCCAGCAGCACCGGGGTGGGGGCCTCGAACACCGGGGAGCTGTTTTTT
TRBV12-3/TRBV12-4,few,TRBJ1-6,.,13,CASSPRDTSPLHF,TGTGCCAGCAGTCCACGGGACACCTCACCCCTCCACTTT
TRBV27,.,TRBJ2-7,TRBD1,15,CASSSPGQGFYEQYF,TGTGCCAGCAGTTCGCCGGGACAGGGATTTTACGAGCAGTACTTC
TRBV10-1,.,TRBJ2-4,TRBD2,15,CASRGPGLPKNIQYF,TGCGCCAGCAGGGGACCGGGACTACCTAAAAACATTCAGTACTTC